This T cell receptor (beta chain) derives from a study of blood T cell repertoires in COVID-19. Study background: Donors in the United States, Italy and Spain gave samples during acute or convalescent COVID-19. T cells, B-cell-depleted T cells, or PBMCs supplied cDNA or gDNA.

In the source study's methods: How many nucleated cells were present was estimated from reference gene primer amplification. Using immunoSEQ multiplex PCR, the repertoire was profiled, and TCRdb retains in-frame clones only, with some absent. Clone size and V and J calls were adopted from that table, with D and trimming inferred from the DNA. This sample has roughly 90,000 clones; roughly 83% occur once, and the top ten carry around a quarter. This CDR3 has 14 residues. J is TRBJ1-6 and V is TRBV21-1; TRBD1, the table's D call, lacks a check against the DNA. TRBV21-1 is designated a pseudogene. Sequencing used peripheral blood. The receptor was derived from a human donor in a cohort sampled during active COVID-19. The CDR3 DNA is TGTGCCAGCAGCGTAAGGACAGGACACTCACCCCTCCACTTT. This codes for CASSVRTGHSPLHF.